What follows describes a single T cell receptor beta chain. In Seattle, patients joined the study during active infection and were tracked longitudinally. Original methodology: From reference gene primer amplification, estimates of nucleated cell counts were derived. Measured with immunoSEQ multiplex PCR; TCRdb has only the in-frame clones, and not every one. That table furnishes V, J and clone size, whereas the DNA furnished D and trimming. The table lists around 190,000 clones, around nine tenths of them singletons. The sample originates from a study of blood T cell repertoires in COVID-19. For the study at large: From the United States, Italy and Spain came samples of acute and convalescent COVID-19.

Germline CDR1 reads KGHSH; CDR2 reads LQKENI. With 6 bases clipped from V and 8 bases from J, the junction kept 16 bases outside the gene matches. This CDR3 contains 15 residues. The receptor was derived from a middle-aged man with COVID-19, enrolled during active disease. The chain links TRBV18 to TRBJ2-7, with 7 bases lining up with TRBD2. What was sequenced was peripheral blood. CDR3 bases: TGTGCCAGCTCTGCCGGGAGGACCGATAGTACCCAGCAGTACTTC. Translated: CASSAGRTDSTQQYF.